Following are 20 T cell receptor beta chains from one sample sequenced in a study of a mutant IDH1 vaccine in newly diagnosed glioma. Indicated time point: week 23, last vaccination. A 20-mer mutant IDH1 peptide at 300 ug was injected subcutaneously with topical imiquimod. Which antigens these TCRs recognize remains unknown. Method: immunoSEQ multiplex PCR; TCRdb's copy keeps in-frame clones and lacks some. This sample has some 11,000 clones, with around 89% found just once. Sequencing was performed on PBMCs, taken from a glioma patient whose treatment included an IDH1 peptide vaccine. All receptors come from a woman aged 40-49 years with glioma. Some clones in this sample may be carry-over from other donors' samples.

This sequence joins TRBV14 and TRBJ1-1, with D possibly matching TRBD1 (6 bases). The CDR3 contains 15 residues. V lost 3 bases, J lost 0 bases, and 11 bases lay in between. The germline V gene encodes CDR1 SGHDN and CDR2 FVKESK. CDR3 in amino acids: CASSHHGGMNTEAFF. CDR3 nucleotides: TGTGCCAGCAGCCATCATGGGGGCATGAACACTGAAGCTTTCTTT.

This chain uses TRBV2 with TRBJ1-6, with D perhaps matching TRBD1 (6 bases). Germline V gene sequence: CDR1 SNHLY, CDR2 FYNNEI. The CDR3 loop spans 13 amino acids. The V and J ends lost 1 base and 11 bases respectively, with 9 bases between them. CDR3 DNA sequence: TGTGCCAGCAGTGAAGTAACAGGGCCACCCCTCCACTTT. Translating it yields CASSEVTGPPLHF.

This clone turned up a few times. V and J are TRBV27 and TRBJ1-2, with D perhaps TRBD1 (6 bases). Germline assignment: CDR1 MNHEY and CDR2 SMNVEV (reference sequence). Between the trimmed V and J ends, which lost 2 bases and 0 bases, there was a span of 10 bases. This CDR3 has 15 amino acids. CDR3 sequence (DNA): TGTGCCAGCAGTTTAAAGGGGACACCTAACTATGGCTACACCTTC. It translates to CASSLKGTPNYGYTF.

The genes are TRBV7-9 and TRBJ2-2; D gene uncertain. Germline V gene data show CDR1 as SEHNR and CDR2 as FQNEAQ (reference sequence). V shed 2 bases and J shed 5 bases, with 6 bases lying between them. The CDR3 loop spans 13 amino acids. The CDR3 spells CASSLYRTGELFF. The CDR3 nucleotides are TGTGCCAGCAGCTTATATCGTACCGGGGAGCTGTTTTTT.

In this sample, this clone turned up a few times. The V call is TRBV29-1, the J call TRBJ2-7, with D tentatively TRBD1 (6 bases). Per the germline V gene, CDR1 is SQVTM and CDR2 is ANQGSEA. V lost 3 bases, J lost 6 bases, and 12 bases lay in between. CDR3 length equals 12 residues. The CDR3 is CSVEQGSGEQYF. The CDR3 DNA reads TGCAGCGTTGAGCAGGGGTCGGGCGAGCAGTACTTC.

CDR3 loop: CASSGGRTDTQYF. The CDR3 DNA reads TGTGCCAGCAGCGGGGGCCGCACAGATACGCAGTATTTT. J is TRBJ2-3 and V is TRBV7-2, with a weak D call TRBD1 (6 bases). The ends were cut back, 5 bases at V and 1 base at J, with 7 bases in the middle. The CDR3 consists of 13 residues. Per germline, CDR1 SGHTA and CDR2 FQGNSA.

This rearrangement joins TRBV19 to TRBJ1-1; a possible D gene is TRBD1 (6 bases). The CDR3 runs to 14 residues. Germline V lookup: CDR1 LNHDA, CDR2 SQIVND (reference sequence). V dropped 3 bases and J dropped 6 bases, with 14 bases sitting between them. In nucleotides, the CDR3 is TGTGCCAGTAGTATCTGGGGGGCAAGGTCTGAAGCTTTCTTT. It specifies CASSIWGARSEAFF.

The CDR3 sequence is CASSFLDRGEQYF. DNA of the CDR3: TGTGCCAGCAGTTTTCTGGACAGGGGCGAGCAGTACTTC. This chain uses TRBV27 with TRBJ2-7; 9 bases map to TRBD1. Germline V gives CDR1 MNHEY, CDR2 SMNVEV (reference sequence). There are 13 residues in the CDR3. Trimming took 3 bases from V and 6 from J; bases not matched to a gene: 3.

This sequence joins TRBV6-6 and TRBJ2-4; 9 bases fit TRBD1. The J segment lost 9 bases and the V segment lost 6 bases, leaving 15 bases of the junction unmatched. Germline CDR1 is MNHNY and CDR2 is SVGAGI (reference sequence). CDR3 length equals 16 residues. CDR3 sequence (DNA): TGTGCCAGCAGACGCACAGGGGGCGAAAGTCCAAGCATTCAGTACTTC. This translates into CASRRTGGESPSIQYF.

The chain couples TRBV28 to TRBJ2-7, with D maybe TRBD1 (6 bases). Germline V gene data show CDR1 as MDHEN and CDR2 as SYDVKM. The CDR3 has 14 amino acids. The germline V and J ends were trimmed by 3 bases and 5 bases, with 14 bases remaining between them. As DNA, the CDR3 is TGTGCCAGCAGTTTTGTACAGGGAACGGACGAGCAGTACTTC. Translated, it gives CASSFVQGTDEQYF.

In DNA, the CDR3 is TGTGCCTGGAGTGTAGACGTCTTCCAGGGCGCCCATGGCTACACCTTC. As protein: CAWSVDVFQGAHGYTF. The chain links TRBV30 to TRBJ1-2; weak D call: TRBD1 (5 bases). The V gene's germline CDR1 is GTSNPN and CDR2 SVGIG (reference sequence). Trimming removed 0 bases from V and 6 bases from J, with 20 bases in between. The CDR3 is made up of 16 amino acids.

There are a few counts of this clone. The chain links TRBV9 to TRBJ2-1, with 10 bases fitting TRBD2. The CDR3 sequence is 14 residues long. Trimming took 3 bases from V and 8 from J; bases not matched to a gene: 5. The V gene's germline CDR1 is SGDLS and CDR2 YYNGEE. CDR3 DNA: TGTGCCAGCAGCGCAAGCGGGAGGGCGGATGAGCAGTTCTTC. Translated, it gives CASSASGRADEQFF.

V and J are TRBV5-4 and TRBJ1-6, with 9 bases matching TRBD1. The CDR3 consists of 14 residues. V trimming: 3 bases; J trimming: 9 bases; junction bases outside the gene matches: 4. Germline assignment: CDR1 SGHNT and CDR2 YYREEE (reference sequence). The CDR3 coding sequence is TGTGCCAGCAGCTGGGACAGGGTGGGTTCACCCCTCCACTTT. This codes for CASSWDRVGSPLHF.

The rearrangement links TRBV28 to TRBJ1-2; TRBD1 aligns across 7 bases. The trim removed 7 bases at V and 6 bases at J, leaving 8 bases unmatched. The CDR3 runs to 13 residues. Per the germline V gene, CDR1 is MDHEN and CDR2 is SYDVKM. The CDR3 coding sequence is TGTGCCAGCAAGGGCACAGGGGCGGATGGCTACACCTTC. It specifies CASKGTGADGYTF.

This rearrangement joins TRBV6-6 to TRBJ2-4, with D hard to call. The CDR3 has 16 amino acids. V was cut by 0 bases and J by 0 bases, with 9 bases left in between. Germline V lookup: CDR1 MNHNY, CDR2 SVGAGI (reference sequence). In nucleotides, the CDR3 is TGTGCCAGCAGTTACTCTGGTAAAGTAGCCAAAAACATTCAGTACTTC. Its protein is CASSYSGKVAKNIQYF.

The chain uses TRBV6-5 and TRBJ1-2; tentatively, D is TRBD1 (6 bases). This CDR3 has 13 residues. Germline lookup yields CDR1 MNHEY and CDR2 SVGAGI. The germline V and J ends were trimmed by 10 bases and 7 bases, with 19 bases remaining between them. CDR3 DNA: TGTGCCATCAGAGCGACCAAGGGGGGTGGCTACACCTTC. The encoded protein is CAIRATKGGGYTF.

This chain joins TRBV4-1 and TRBJ1-1, with TRBD1 identical over 8 bases. V lost 3 bases to trimming and J lost 4 bases; unmatched junction nucleotides: 10. CDR1 and CDR2 from the germline V gene are MGHRA and YSYEKL. The CDR3 totals 16 residues. Here the CDR3 DNA reads TGCGCCAGCAGCCAGGCCCCGACAGGGGCCGGCACTGAAGCTTTCTTT. Protein sequence: CASSQAPTGAGTEAFF.

V is TRBV2 and J is TRBJ2-2; maybe TRBD2 (5 bases). Per the germline V gene, CDR1 is SNHLY and CDR2 is FYNNEI. Trimming cost V 4 bases and J 0 bases, with 12 bases left between them. The CDR3 loop spans 16 amino acids. CDR3 in amino acids: CASSGVDGANTGELFF. CDR3 DNA sequence: TGTGCCAGCAGTGGAGTTGACGGGGCGAACACCGGGGAGCTGTTTTTT.

The V call is TRBV19, the J call TRBJ2-1; TRBD2 might be the D (6 bases). Trimming left V 5 bases short and J 9 bases short, with 17 bases between. CDR1 is LNHDA and CDR2 is SQIVND in the germline V gene (reference sequence). The CDR3 sequence is 14 residues long. CDR3 amino acids: CASSPMGLLIEQFF. The CDR3 DNA sequence: TGTGCCAGTAGTCCCATGGGACTCCTCATTGAGCAGTTCTTC.

V and J are TRBV27 and TRBJ1-3, with D possibly matching TRBD1 (5 bases). This CDR3 has 14 amino acids. Trimming took off 6 bases at V and 0 bases at J, with 9 bases between the two ends. Per the germline V gene, CDR1 is MNHEY and CDR2 is SMNVEV (reference sequence). The CDR3 DNA follows: TGTGCCAGCAGACAGACAGCCTCTGGAAACACCATATATTTT. This codes for CASRQTASGNTIYF.